This record covers a single T cell receptor (beta chain). The antigen is unknown. The second PCR ran roughly 6 to 12 cycles with a sample-barcoded 5' primer and J-beta primers. TCRdb itself ran the 5' RACE reads through MiXCR, one entry per CDR3 protein. The sample contains roughly 680,000 distinct CDR3 sequences, under 25% of which appear only once. The data are from a study of blood T cells in healthy people across ages. General study findings and limits: It was found that TCR beta diversity correlated strongly with the percentage of naive T cells. Age showed a roughly linear inverse relationship with TCR beta diversity per million T cells.

V gave up 8 bases and J gave up 2 bases, with 12 bases separating them. CDR1 MNHNS and CDR2 SASEGT come from the germline V gene. There are 14 residues in the CDR3. The source is a man in his 70s in good health. Sequenced: blood. The rearrangement uses TRBV6-1 and TRBJ1-4, with a possible D match to TRBD1 (5 bases). The CDR3 DNA is TGTGCCAGCCTGGGGGAGCTTACTAATGAAAAACTGTTTTTT. Residues: CASLGELTNEKLFF.